This TCR beta chain emerged from a study of blood T cell repertoires in COVID-19. Sequencing was performed with immunoSEQ multiplex PCR; in TCRdb, only in-frame clones are kept and a portion is missing. The sample includes a few hundred thousand clones, 80% to 90% seen only once; the top ten take roughly 6.2%. The germline V gene encodes CDR1 MGHDK and CDR2 SYGVNS. There are 15 residues in the CDR3. Between the trimmed V and J ends, which lost 3 bases and 2 bases, there was a span of 13 bases. The sequenced sample was peripheral blood. The genes are TRBV25-1 and TRBJ2-5; no clear D gene. The receptor was isolated from a man between 60 and 75 years old who had recovered from COVID-19. The CDR3 DNA follows: TGTGCCAGCAGTGACCCCGGAGCCAGTCAAGAGACCCAGTACTTC. Amino acids: CASSDPGASQETQYF.